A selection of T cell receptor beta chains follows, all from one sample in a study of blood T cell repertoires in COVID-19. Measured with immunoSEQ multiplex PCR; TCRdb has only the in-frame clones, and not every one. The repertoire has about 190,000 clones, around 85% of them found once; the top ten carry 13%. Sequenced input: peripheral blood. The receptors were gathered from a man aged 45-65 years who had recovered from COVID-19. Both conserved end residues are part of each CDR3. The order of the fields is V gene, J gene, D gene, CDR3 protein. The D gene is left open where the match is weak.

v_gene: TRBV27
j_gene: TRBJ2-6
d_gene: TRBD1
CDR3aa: CASRADRQGSGANVLTF

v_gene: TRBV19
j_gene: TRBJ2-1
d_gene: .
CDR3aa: CASSIRLENEQFF

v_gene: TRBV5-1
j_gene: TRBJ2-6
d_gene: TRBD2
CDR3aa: CASTITISGSTGANVLTF

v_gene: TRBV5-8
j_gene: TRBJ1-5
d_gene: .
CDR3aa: CASSPHLFQPQHF

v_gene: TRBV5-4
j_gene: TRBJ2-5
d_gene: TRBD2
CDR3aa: CASSHGTSGRAETQYF

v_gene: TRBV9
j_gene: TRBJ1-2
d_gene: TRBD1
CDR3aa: CASSRHRQGDNYGYTF

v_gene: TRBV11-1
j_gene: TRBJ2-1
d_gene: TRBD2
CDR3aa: CASSYTGTSGYNEQFF

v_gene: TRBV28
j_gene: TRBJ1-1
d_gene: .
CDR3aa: CASSPIENTEAFF

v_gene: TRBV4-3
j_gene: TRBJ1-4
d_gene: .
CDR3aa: CVSSQVAGVNEKLFF

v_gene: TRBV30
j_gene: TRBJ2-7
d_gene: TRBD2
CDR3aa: CAWRPWLGTTYYEQYF

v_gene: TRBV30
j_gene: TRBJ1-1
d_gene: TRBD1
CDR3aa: CAWSRTGVHTEAFF

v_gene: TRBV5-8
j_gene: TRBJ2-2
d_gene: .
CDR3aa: CASDTGLELFF